The clone carrying this T cell receptor (beta chain) was counted a few times. This sample stems from a study of blood T cells in healthy people across ages. This CDR3 spans 15 amino acids. Trimming took off 0 bases at V and 5 bases at J, with 13 bases between the two ends. From germline, CDR1 is MGHRA and CDR2 YSYEKL. With a J-beta primer mix and a sample-barcoded 5' primer, a second PCR ran about 6 to 11 cycles. TCRdb independently ran MiXCR on the 5' RACE reads; one entry per CDR3 protein. The sample contains about 1.4 million distinct CDR3 sequences, approximately 63% of which appear only once. The chain recombines TRBV4-1 with TRBJ1-1, with D possibly TRBD1 on 6 matching bases. This receptor was taken from a man between 18 and 35 years old in good health. Sequenced: blood. The CDR3 DNA follows: TGCGCCAGCAGCCAAGATAGAGGGGGGGGAACTGAAGCTTTCTTT. Its translation: CASSQDRGGGTEAFF.